This TCR beta chain is drawn from a study of cytomegalovirus exposure and HLA in healthy donors. Study in general: Early released data had roughly 81 million unique TCRs, all coming from HLA-typed donors.

Details on this clone: The antigen remains unidentified.

The CDR3 extends over 15 amino acids. J lost 4 bases, V lost 4 bases, and 8 bases had no gene match. Germline CDR1 is SGHRS and CDR2 is YFSETQ. 13 Jbeta primers and 60 Vbeta primers were used for the PCR. Measured with immunoSEQ multiplex PCR; TCRdb has only the in-frame clones, and not every one. The data hold approximately 160,000 clones, with just over 75% observed a single time. General study points: Reported performance of the classifier showed diagnosis of cytomegalovirus status with high specificity and sensitivity. TCR beta sequences reportedly predicted most subjects' HLA-A and HLA-B alleles accurately. The study put some 150 TCR beta chains on its list as cytomegalovirus-associated.

The gene calls are TRBV5-1 and TRBJ2-5; 9 bases match TRBD2. The origin of this receptor is a man aged 35-49 years in good health and CMV-seronegative. The sample comprised PBMCs. In nucleotides, the CDR3 is TGCGCCAGCAGCCCCCAGGGTAGCGGGAGAGAGACCCAGTACTTC. Translation gives CASSPQGSGRETQYF.